This T cell receptor beta chain is drawn from a study of PD-1 blockade in classical Hodgkin lymphoma. Study-wide context: Patients got intravenous nivolumab 3 mg/kg every 2 weeks.

All patients experienced relapse after autologous stem cell transplantation, and brentuximab vedotin exposure was variable. Study-wide results and caveats: In CD4+ cells, TCR diversity went up significantly by C4D1, but in CD8+ cells it did not. Patients were excluded if nivolumab began under 1 year after ASCT (the autologous transplant).

Profiling relied on immunoSEQ multiplex PCR, and the TCRdb table lists in-frame clones only, not all of them. The table lists under 100,000 clones, approximately 83% of them singletons. This CDR3 region has 15 residues. The germline V gene encodes CDR1 LNHDA and CDR2 SQIVND (reference sequence). Trimming took off 10 bases at V and 3 bases at J, with 21 bases between the two ends. This clone was seen a single time. Its specificity is not known. The sequencing used peripheral blood mononuclear cells (PBMCs), collected at baseline. The receptor was derived from a human donor with classical Hodgkin lymphoma. This chain connects TRBV19 to TRBJ1-2; D uncertain. The CDR3, as DNA: TGTGCCACCCGTAGGCGGCCTGCCGGGGACTATGGCTACACCTTC. It yields the protein CATRRRPAGDYGYTF. Based on the CDR3 plus reference TRBV19 and TRBJ1-2, the full variable domain is DGGITQSPKYLFRKEGQNVTLSCEQNLNHDAMYWYRQDPGQGLRLIYYSQIVNDFQKGDIAEGYSVSREKKESFPLTVTSAQKNPTAFYLCATRRRPAGDYGYTFGSGTRLTVV.